This T cell receptor beta chain comes out of a study of OX40 agonist ivuxolimab in advanced cancers. As for the study in general: Dosing consisted of intravenous ivuxolimab at 0.01 to 10 mg/kg every 2 weeks.

Study results and caveats: No determination was made of the antigen specificity of the expanded peripheral T cells. Clonal expansion among partial responders at 0.1-3.0 mg/kg ranked near the lowest. The mean number of expanded clones was higher in CD8+ T cells than in CD4+.

Remarks on this clone: Its antigen is unknown.

Method: immunoSEQ multiplex PCR; TCRdb's copy keeps in-frame clones and lacks some. The table records about 40,000 clones, more than 75% of them present only once. The CDR3 is 17 residues long. Germline lookup yields CDR1 LNHNV and CDR2 YYDKDF (reference sequence). The sequence came from an adult with an advanced solid tumor such as melanoma, head and neck, liver or kidney cancer. The sample consisted of CD4+ or CD8+ T cells sorted from blood, taken in a trial of the OX40 agonist ivuxolimab. The chain recombines TRBV15 with TRBJ2-5, with D possibly matching TRBD2 (7 bases). The end of the DNA is better explained by TRBJ2-7, so the J call may be wrong. The CDR3 here is CATSRDIGAGRNYEQYF. CDR3 nucleotide sequence: TGTGCCACCAGCCGGGACATCGGAGCGGGAAGAAACTACGAGCAGTACTTC.